This T cell receptor beta chain came from a study of T cells after yellow fever vaccination. Broader study findings: Boosting was followed by the reappearance of most primary-vaccination clones (roughly 95% CD4, roughly 90% CD8). Of the clonotypes, a small share occurred in both CD4 and CD8 compartments. Weaker overall, the secondary response nonetheless peaked faster (day 5 versus 15).

A process of 5'RACE template switching, which added a universal primer site and UMIs, was used to make TCR cDNA. TCRdb reanalysed the 5' RACE reads using MiXCR and keeps one entry per CDR3 protein. The sample holds roughly 520,000 distinct CDR3 sequences, roughly a fifth seen once. The CDR3 is made up of 15 amino acids. Germline V gives CDR1 SGDLS, CDR2 YYNGEE. V was clipped by 0 bases and J by 2 bases, with 10 bases between them. Details on this clonotype: Its antigen is still unknown.

Sequenced material: PBMCs, taken around 3 weeks after the first yellow fever vaccination. The TCR comes from a young man who received the YFV17D yellow fever vaccine. The J gene is TRBJ2-3, the V gene TRBV9; D gene unclear. The CDR3 region is CASSVGLAPTDTQYF. The CDR3, as DNA: TGTGCCAGCAGCGTAGGATTAGCTCCCACAGATACGCAGTATTTT.